The 30 T cell receptor beta chains given below trace back to one sample, sequenced in a study of T cell responses to AZD1222 COVID-19 vaccine. Here immunoSEQ multiplex PCR was the method, and the copy in TCRdb shows in-frame clones only, minus some. The sample includes about 120,000 clones, 88% seen only once; the top ten take just over 3.5%. Material: peripheral blood, obtained 28 days after the second AZD1222 dose. Receptors originate from an adult who received the AZD1222 COVID-19 vaccine.

J is TRBJ2-2 and V is TRBV3-1 (or the pseudogene TRBV3-2), with D uncertain. From germline, CDR1 is LGHDT and CDR2 YNNKEL (reference sequence). Trimming shortened V by 10 bases and J by 5 bases, and 5 bases separated the two germline ends. This CDR3 is 10 amino acids long. The CDR3 sequence is CATTTGELFF. The CDR3 bases are TGTGCCACCACAACCGGGGAGCTGTTTTTT.

DNA for the CDR3: TGTGCCAGCAGTTTCCCTACCGGACAGGGACTTGAAAAACTGTTTTTT. Protein sequence: CASSFPTGQGLEKLFF. The chain couples TRBV28 to TRBJ1-4, with TRBD1 matching over 8 bases. In germline, CDR1 is MDHEN, CDR2 SYDVKM. Unmatched junction bases numbered 10, after V lost 3 bases and J lost 7 bases. The CDR3 is 16 amino acids.

The chain has TRBV15 and TRBJ1-1; tentatively, D is TRBD1 (6 bases). The CDR3 has 15 residues. Germline V CDR1 and CDR2: LNHNV, YYDKDF (reference sequence). The V end lost 6 bases, the J end lost 0 bases, and 14 bases lay between the germline ends. DNA of the CDR3: TGTGCCACCAGTAGGAGTCAGGGGATGAACACTGAAGCTTTCTTT. This sequence encodes CATSRSQGMNTEAFF.

J is TRBJ2-1 and V is TRBV5-1; 8 bases fit TRBD2. The CDR3 has 15 residues. The V gene end was trimmed by 1 base and the J gene end by 0 bases; junction bases not matched to a gene: 0. Germline V CDR1 and CDR2: SGHRS, YFSETQ. As DNA, the CDR3 is TGCGCCAGCAGCTTGAGCGGGAGCTCCTACAATGAGCAGTTCTTC. It is translated as CASSLSGSSYNEQFF.

CDR3 sequence reads: CASSPGSSSNQPQHF. The CDR3 DNA reads as TGTGCCAGCAGCCCCGGGTCGTCTAGTAATCAGCCCCAGCATTTT. V is TRBV7-3 and J is TRBJ1-5; D is ambiguous. With 5 bases removed from V and 4 bases from J, the gap between germline ends came to 15 bases. CDR3 length: 15 amino acids. CDR1 SGHTA and CDR2 FQGTGA come from the germline V gene.

This chain links TRBV4-3 with TRBJ2-7; 9 positions match TRBD1. Trimming at V came to 3 bases and at J to 6 bases, leaving 3 bases not matched to a gene. The CDR3 extends over 13 amino acids. The germline gives CDR1 LGHNA, CDR2 YSLEER. The CDR3 loop reads CASSQRQGGEQYF. The CDR3 bases are TGCGCCAGCAGCCAGAGACAGGGGGGCGAGCAGTACTTC.

This chain uses TRBV4-1 with TRBJ1-2; the D gene is possibly TRBD1 (5 bases). In germline, CDR1 is MGHRA, CDR2 YSYEKL. This CDR3 is built from 14 residues. Trimming took 1 base from V and 4 from J, leaving 10 bases between them. CDR3 nucleotides: TGCGCCAGCAGCCAAGTAGAGGGGAGCTATGGCTACACCTTC. Amino acid sequence: CASSQVEGSYGYTF.

The V call is TRBV27, the J call TRBJ2-5; TRBD2 matches 8 bases. V shed 3 bases, J shed 5 bases, and the junction held 8 bases outside the gene matches. The CDR3 runs 15 residues. Per the germline V gene, CDR1 is MNHEY and CDR2 is SMNVEV (reference sequence). This CDR3 reads CASSFEAGEWETQYF. The CDR3 DNA is TGTGCCAGCAGTTTTGAAGCGGGAGAGTGGGAGACCCAGTACTTC.

V gene TRBV27 combines with J gene TRBJ2-1; 7 bases are a match to TRBD2. The germline V gene encodes CDR1 MNHEY and CDR2 SMNVEV (reference sequence). Trimming took 3 bases from V and 6 from J; bases not matched to a gene: 5. The CDR3 extends over 14 amino acids. CDR3 region: CASSFQERGNEQFF. In DNA form, the CDR3 reads TGTGCCAGCAGTTTCCAGGAGCGGGGCAATGAGCAGTTCTTC.

Of note for this clone: The conserved phenylalanine or tryptophan is not found at the CDR3 terminus, so this likely reflects a read error. No DNA is shown, since the ends of the CDR3 on it are uncertain; the CDR3 is the one TCRdb lists. V is TRBV9 and J is TRBJ2-7; the table's D call, TRBD1, was not checked against the DNA. CDR1 SGDLS and CDR2 YYNGEE come from the germline V gene. The length of the CDR3 is 12 amino acids, counting both ends. The chain's CDR3 is CASSLTGGRVLR.

In DNA form, the CDR3 reads TGTGCCAGCAGTGAGGAGGGAGAGAGCAATCAGCCCCAGCATTTT. Translating it yields CASSEEGESNQPQHF. The V gene is TRBV6-1, the J gene TRBJ1-5, with unresolved D. This CDR3 is built from 15 residues. Trimming removed 3 bases from V and 1 base from J, with 10 bases in between. Per germline, CDR1 MNHNS and CDR2 SASEGT.

CDR3 coding DNA: TGTGCCAGCAGTCGGGGACGGGAGGTCAATGAGCAGTTCTTC. Amino acids: CASSRGREVNEQFF. The genes are TRBV6-2 or TRBV6-3 and TRBJ2-1; 7 bases align to TRBD2. This CDR3 has 14 amino acids. V shed 5 bases, J shed 6 bases, and the junction held 7 bases outside the gene matches. Germline V gene sequence: CDR1 MNHEY, CDR2 SVGEGT.

The rearrangement uses TRBV9 and TRBJ1-1; D is possibly TRBD1 (5 bases). Germline CDR1 SGDLS, CDR2 YYNGEE. With 0 bases removed from V and 3 bases from J, the gap between germline ends came to 12 bases. The CDR3 is made up of 15 amino acids. CDR3 DNA sequence: TGTGCCAGCAGCGTAGAAGGGGCGAGGGACACTGAAGCTTTCTTT. It codes for CASSVEGARDTEAFF.

This clone was detected once. The chain recombines TRBV19 with TRBJ2-1; D possibly corresponds to TRBD2 (5 bases). Germline V CDR1 and CDR2: LNHDA, SQIVND (reference sequence). This CDR3 has 14 amino acids. The V and J ends lost 7 bases and 4 bases respectively, with 14 bases between them. The CDR3 DNA is TGTGCCAGTAAGGCCGGAGGCACGTACAATGAGCAGTTCTTC. It yields the protein CASKAGGTYNEQFF.

The V gene is TRBV18, the J gene TRBJ1-6; TRBD1 is a possible D gene (6 bases). V gave up 3 bases and J gave up 7 bases, with 13 bases separating them. The germline gives CDR1 KGHSH, CDR2 LQKENI. CDR3 length: 15 residues. CDR3 residues: CASSPSTQGNSPLHF. CDR3 DNA sequence: TGTGCCAGCTCACCCTCCACCCAGGGGAATTCACCCCTCCACTTT.

V usage is TRBV19 and J usage is TRBJ1-2, with TRBD1 identical over 8 bases. The CDR3 loop spans 17 amino acids. Germline V gene lookup returns CDR1 LNHDA and CDR2 SQIVND (reference sequence). Trimming cost V 6 bases and J 4 bases; bases outside gene matches: 16. The CDR3 region has the DNA TGTGCCAGTAGGAGGGCAATCCGCAAAACAGGGGGCTATGGCTACACCTTC. It codes for CASRRAIRKTGGYGYTF.

V is TRBV4-2 and J is TRBJ1-2, with a tentative D call TRBD1 (6 bases). In germline, CDR1 is LGHNA, CDR2 YNFKEQ. Trimming pared 1 base from V and 4 bases from J, leaving 16 bases between. The CDR3 is 16 amino acids. The DNA of the CDR3 is TGTGCCAGCAGCCAAGGGGGGATGGGGGGCGTCTATGGCTACACCTTC. It encodes CASSQGGMGGVYGYTF.

V is TRBV18 and J is TRBJ2-7; TRBD2 aligns across 7 bases. V was clipped by 3 bases and J by 4 bases; unmatched bases: 3. The germline V gene has CDR1 KGHSH and CDR2 LQKENI. The CDR3 totals 13 residues. The CDR3 DNA reads as TGTGCCAGCTCACCGAACGGGGGGTACGAGCAGTACTTC. Its translation: CASSPNGGYEQYF.

V gene TRBV10-3 combines with J gene TRBJ1-3; D not resolved. Between the trimmed V and J ends, which lost 10 bases and 1 base, there was a span of 14 bases. The V gene's germline CDR1 is ENHRY and CDR2 SYGVKD. The CDR3 is 14 residues long. The CDR3, as DNA: TGTGCCACCCGTACCGAGGAGTCTGGAAACACCATATATTTT. Translation: CATRTEESGNTIYF.

V is TRBV7-2 and J is TRBJ1-1; no clear D gene. In germline, CDR1 is SGHTA, CDR2 FQGNSA. The CDR3 loop spans 12 amino acids. Between the trimmed V and J ends, which lost 7 bases and 1 base, there was a span of 7 bases. CDR3 bases: TGTGCCAGCACCCTGACGAACACTGAAGCTTTCTTT. It is translated as CASTLTNTEAFF.

V and J are TRBV11-2 and TRBJ1-5; D is undetermined. Germline V gene lookup returns CDR1 SGHAT and CDR2 FQNNGV. The CDR3 runs 12 residues. Trimming cost V 5 bases and J 2 bases, with 4 bases left between them. The CDR3 sequence: CASSQGNQPQHF. CDR3 coding DNA: TGTGCCAGCAGCCAAGGCAATCAGCCCCAGCATTTT.

This sequence joins TRBV6-2 or TRBV6-3 and TRBJ2-5, with TRBD2 matching over 7 bases. CDR1 is MNHEY, CDR2 SVGEGT, per germline. The CDR3 is made up of 15 amino acids. The V gene end was trimmed by 2 bases and the J gene end by 2 bases; junction bases not matched to a gene: 5. The CDR3 protein is CASSYPMGGQETQYF. The DNA of the CDR3 is TGTGCCAGCAGTTACCCTATGGGGGGGCAAGAGACCCAGTACTTC.

V usage is TRBV19 and J usage is TRBJ2-3, with TRBD2 as a possible D gene (6 bases). Germline V gene sequence: CDR1 LNHDA, CDR2 SQIVND (reference sequence). This CDR3 spans 13 amino acids. V dropped 8 bases and J dropped 6 bases, with 15 bases sitting between them. The CDR3 DNA reads as TGTGCCAGTGGGACTCGTTCTCCCGATACGCAGTATTTT. Its protein product is CASGTRSPDTQYF.

J is TRBJ2-1 and V is TRBV21-1; the D call of TRBD1 is as the table states it, not checked on the DNA. TRBV21-1 is described as a pseudogene. CDR3 length equals 17 residues. CDR3 protein: CASSKRDPGTGAGEQFF. The CDR3 coding sequence is TGTGCCAGCAGCAAAAGGGACCCCGGGACAGGGGCCGGTGAGCAGTTCTTC.

This chain connects TRBV19 to TRBJ1-2; D possibly corresponds to TRBD1 (5 bases). V lost 2 bases and J lost 8, with 12 bases in between. From germline, CDR1 is LNHDA and CDR2 SQIVND (reference sequence). This CDR3 is 13 amino acids long. The CDR3 DNA follows: TGTGCCAGTAGTATATCCAGGGTCATCGGCTACACCTTC. It translates to CASSISRVIGYTF.

V gene TRBV28 combines with J gene TRBJ2-2; D possibly corresponds to TRBD1 (5 bases). Germline CDR1 reads MDHEN; CDR2 reads SYDVKM. CDR3 length: 15 amino acids. V shed 1 base and J shed 7 bases, with 13 bases lying between them. The CDR3 DNA reads as TGTGCCAGCAGTTTATCACAGATTGGACACGGGGAGCTGTTTTTT. As protein: CASSLSQIGHGELFF.

CDR3 protein: CASSQDWGMGTDTQYF. CDR3 coding DNA: TGCGCCAGCAGCCAAGATTGGGGCATGGGCACAGATACGCAGTATTTT. The rearrangement links TRBV4-3 to TRBJ2-3; D might be TRBD1 (5 bases). The CDR3 covers 16 residues. The germline gives CDR1 LGHNA, CDR2 YSLEER. The ends were cut back, 0 bases at V and 1 base at J, with 11 bases in the middle.

The rearrangement links TRBV11-1 to TRBJ1-6; 9 nucleotides match TRBD1. The CDR3 length is 15 residues. The V and J ends lost 6 bases and 5 bases, in that order; junction bases with no gene match: 5. Germline CDR1 reads SGHAT; CDR2 reads FQDESV (reference sequence). The CDR3 loop reads CASRRDRGDNSPLHF. DNA for the CDR3: TGTGCCAGCAGACGAGACAGGGGGGATAATTCACCCCTCCACTTT.

This chain uses TRBV7-9 with TRBJ1-4; 7 bases line up with TRBD1. The V gene end was trimmed by 0 bases and the J gene end by 7 bases; junction bases not matched to a gene: 2. The CDR3 is 14 amino acids. Germline V gene lookup returns CDR1 SEHNR and CDR2 FQNEAQ (reference sequence). CDR3 DNA sequence: TGTGCCAGCAGCTTAGCGACAGGGAGTGAAAAACTGTTTTTT. Translation gives CASSLATGSEKLFF.

The V and J genes are TRBV21-1 and TRBJ2-7; the table's D gene call, TRBD1, was not cross checked with the DNA. TRBV21-1 constitutes a pseudogene. The CDR3 totals 15 residues. CDR3: CASSETGQGHYEQYF. Here the CDR3 DNA reads TGTGCCAGCAGCGAGACCGGACAGGGCCACTACGAGCAGTACTTC.